Each of the 24 T cell receptor beta chains below was sequenced from the same sample in a study of blood T cells in healthy people across ages. The use of a sample-barcoded 5' primer and a J-beta primer mix characterized a second PCR of 7 to 11 cycles. TCRdb ran MiXCR on the 5' RACE reads and lists one entry per CDR3 protein. The table includes about 1.6 million distinct CDR3 sequences, roughly 32% detected once. The sequencing input was blood. These receptors were obtained from a woman in her twenties or thirties in good health.

The chain carries TRBV5-1 and TRBJ2-2; no definite D call. The ends were cut back, 2 bases at V and 2 bases at J, with 10 bases in the middle. Germline CDR1 reads SGHRS; CDR2 reads YFSETQ. The CDR3 extends over 15 amino acids. The CDR3 DNA sequence: TGCGCCAGCAGCTTTGCCGGGCAAAACACCGGGGAGCTGTTTTTT. It translates to CASSFAGQNTGELFF.

This clonotype was counted a few times. CDR3 coding DNA: TGTGCCAGCAGGCAAAGCCCCAGTAGCGCCCAGTACTTC. Translating gives CASRQSPSSAQYF. This sequence joins TRBV7-2 and TRBJ2-7; weak D call: TRBD2 (5 bases). V was clipped by 6 bases and J by 10 bases, with 19 bases between them. From germline, CDR1 is SGHTA and CDR2 FQGNSA. The CDR3 has 13 amino acids. The full variable domain, in which reference TRBV7-2 and TRBJ2-7 provide the parts outside the CDR3, is GAGVSQSPSNKVTEKGKDVELRCDPISGHTALYWYRQSLGQGLEFLIYFQGNSAPDKSGLPSDRFSAERTGGSVSTLTIQRTQQEDSAVYLCASRQSPSSAQYFGPGTRLTVT.

This chain connects TRBV12-3 or TRBV12-4 to TRBJ2-3; TRBD2 matches at 7 bases. CDR3 length equals 15 residues. After removal of 6 bases from V and 2 bases from J, the junction contained 8 bases not matched to a gene. CDR3 loop: CASRGGRPFTDTQYF. The DNA for the CDR3 is TGTGCCAGCAGGGGAGGGAGGCCGTTCACAGATACGCAGTATTTT.

V gene TRBV27 combines with J gene TRBJ2-5; D ambiguous. Per germline, CDR1 MNHEY and CDR2 SMNVEV (reference sequence). The CDR3 totals 11 residues. V lost 6 bases and J lost 7, with 9 bases in between. CDR3 residues: CASRIKGTQYF. In DNA form, the CDR3 reads TGTGCCAGCAGAATAAAAGGGACCCAGTACTTC.

This clonotype was observed a single time. The junction differs from germline at one of its ends, possibly a read error. This chain uses TRBV12-3 or TRBV12-4 with TRBJ1-3; D gene ambiguous. The CDR3 totals 15 residues. The chain's CDR3 is CASSQRTISGNTTYF. The CDR3 region has the DNA TGTGCCAGCAGTCAAAGGACGATCTCCGGAAACACCACATATTTT.

The chain carries TRBV5-1 and TRBJ2-1; D assignment may be TRBD1 or TRBD2 (5 bases each). V lost 4 bases and J lost 10, with 18 bases in between. CDR3 length equals 14 residues. Germline V gene sequence: CDR1 SGHRS, CDR2 YFSETQ. The CDR3 reads CASSAFRGPEEQFF. CDR3 bases: TGCGCCAGCAGCGCCTTTCGGGGCCCGGAAGAGCAGTTCTTC.

The rearrangement links TRBV12-3 or TRBV12-4 to TRBJ2-5; D is possibly TRBD1 or TRBD2 (7 bases each). This CDR3 has 13 residues. Between the trimmed V and J ends, which lost 4 bases and 7 bases, there was a span of 13 bases. DNA for the CDR3: TGTGCCAGCAGTTCCGCCAGGGGGGGGACCCAGTACTTC. This encodes CASSSARGGTQYF.

Concerning this clonotype itself: Mismatch with germline at one junction end may stem from a read error. This chain links TRBV4-1 with TRBJ2-1; D possibly corresponds to TRBD2 (5 bases). The CDR3 length is 19 residues. Germline V gene lookup returns CDR1 MGHRA and CDR2 YSYEKL. The CDR3 nucleotides read TGCACCAGCAGCCAAGATAAGGTCCTAGCCAGGTCAGGTGGGAATGAGCAGTTCTTC. As protein: CTSSQDKVLARSGGNEQFF.

This clonotype appeared many times. The genes are TRBV29-1 and TRBJ2-1; unclear D gene. Trimming took 4 bases from V and 5 from J, leaving 12 bases between them. This CDR3 spans 13 amino acids. Germline values: CDR1 SQVTM, CDR2 ANQGSEA. The CDR3: CSVARLGDNEQFF. CDR3 DNA sequence: TGCAGCGTTGCAAGGCTAGGTGACAATGAGCAGTTCTTC.

This clonotype appeared many times. The genes are TRBV27 and TRBJ1-2, with D perhaps matching TRBD1 (5 bases). The V and J ends lost 5 bases and 4 bases respectively, with 14 bases between them. This CDR3 comprises 14 residues. Germline assignment: CDR1 MNHEY and CDR2 SMNVEV (reference sequence). The CDR3 DNA reads as TGTGCCAGCAGTCCACTTGGGGGGATCTATGGCTACACCTTC. It specifies CASSPLGGIYGYTF.

The chain has TRBV29-1 and TRBJ1-1, with no clear D. Trimming pared 1 base from V and 1 base from J, leaving 7 bases between. CDR1 is SQVTM, CDR2 ANQGSEA, per germline. This CDR3 has 13 amino acids. The CDR3 loop is CSVEAHRNTEAFF. CDR3 DNA: TGCAGCGTTGAAGCCCACAGGAACACTGAAGCTTTCTTT.

This clonotype was detected a few times. V gene TRBV15 combines with J gene TRBJ2-1; D is perhaps TRBD1 or TRBD2 (5 bases each). The CDR3 loop spans 16 amino acids. Germline CDR1 is LNHNV and CDR2 is YYDKDF (reference sequence). Deletions cut 7 bases from V and 0 bases from J, with 16 bases between. CDR3 DNA sequence: TGTGCCACCACGGTCGGGGCGGAAAGCTCCTACAATGAGCAGTTCTTC. This codes for CATTVGAESSYNEQFF.

This clonotype occurred a few times. The chain recombines TRBV7-3 with TRBJ2-5, with a tentative D call TRBD2 (5 bases). Trimming shortened V by 4 bases and J by 11 bases, and 20 bases separated the two germline ends. The germline CDR1 and CDR2 sequences are SGHTA and FQGTGA. The CDR3 is 14 amino acids. The CDR3 is CASSSDWLAGEQYF. CDR3 in DNA: TGTGCCAGCAGCTCCGACTGGCTAGCTGGGGAGCAGTACTTC.

This clonotype was seen only a few times. The V call is TRBV7-2, the J call TRBJ1-3; D ambiguous. The CDR3 covers 15 residues. Trimming left V 5 bases short and J 2 bases short, with 13 bases between. The germline gives CDR1 SGHTA, CDR2 FQGNSA. This chain's CDR3 is CASSPLFVAGNTIYF. For the CDR3, the DNA is TGTGCCAGCAGCCCATTGTTTGTCGCTGGAAACACCATATATTTT.

This clonotype was observed a few times. V usage is TRBV6-2 or TRBV6-3 and J usage is TRBJ2-7; 8 bases are shared with TRBD2. The trim removed 4 bases at V and 3 bases at J, leaving 8 bases unmatched. Germline V lookup: CDR1 MNHEY, CDR2 SVGEGT. This CDR3 contains 15 residues. The CDR3 reads CASSFRRGGFYEQYF. CDR3 DNA sequence: TGTGCCAGCAGTTTTCGCCGCGGGGGGTTCTACGAGCAGTACTTC.

As for this clonotype: An end of the junction does not agree with germline; a read error may underlie this. This chain joins TRBV6-6 and TRBJ2-2, with a tentative D call TRBD1 (7 bases). Germline V gene lookup returns CDR1 MNHNY and CDR2 SVGAGI (reference sequence). The CDR3 is made up of 14 amino acids. CDR3 in amino acids: CATSYVRGAGELFF. The DNA of the CDR3 is TGTGCCACCAGTTACGTCAGGGGGGCCGGGGAGCTGTTTTTT.

The V call is TRBV3-1, the J call TRBJ2-1; TRBD2 matches 10 bases. The CDR3 length is 14 residues. Germline V gene sequence: CDR1 LGHDT, CDR2 YNNKEL (reference sequence). V lost 3 bases and J lost 9; bases outside the gene matches: 5. The CDR3 is CASSQLAGAGEQFF. The CDR3 DNA sequence: TGTGCCAGCAGCCAGCTAGCGGGAGCAGGTGAGCAGTTCTTC.

This clonotype was detected only a few times. This may be a read error: a much more frequent sequence differs by one nucleotide. The rearrangement links TRBV28 to TRBJ2-7, with D possibly being TRBD1 or TRBD2 (5 bases each). Germline V lookup: CDR1 MDHEN, CDR2 SYDVKM. V lost 6 bases and J 3 bases, leaving 12 bases between the germline ends. CDR3 length: 13 residues. The CDR3 coding sequence is TGTGCCAGCAGCCCGGGACGGATCTACGAGCAGTACTTC. Its translation: CASSPGRIYEQYF.

With respect to this clonotype: One end of the junction fails to match germline, which may point to a read error. The chain employs TRBV20-1 and TRBJ1-1; D is uncertain. The CDR3 runs to 16 residues. The germline V gene encodes CDR1 DFQATT and CDR2 SNEGSKA (reference sequence). CDR3 residues: CSAGDRNRIMNTEAFF. Written as DNA, the CDR3 is TGCAGTGCTGGAGATAGGAATCGGATCATGAACACTGAAGCTTTCTTT.

CDR3 sequence reads: CASSVLPRSDEQFF. The CDR3 region has the DNA TGTGCCAGCAGTGTTTTGCCGAGGAGCGACGAGCAGTTCTTC. V is TRBV27 and J is TRBJ2-1; D remains ambiguous. V lost 5 bases, J lost 10 bases, and 18 bases lay in between. CDR1 MNHEY and CDR2 SMNVEV come from the germline V gene (reference sequence). The CDR3 spans 14 residues.

CDR3 nucleotides: TGCGCCAGCAGCATTGACCCCGATTACGAGCAGTACTTC. The encoded protein is CASSIDPDYEQYF. The chain uses TRBV5-1 and TRBJ2-7; no firm D call. V was cut by 4 bases and J by 4 bases, with 12 bases left in between. CDR3 size: 13 residues. The V gene's germline CDR1 is SGHRS and CDR2 YFSETQ.

Ten or more counts support this clonotype. V is TRBV27 and J is TRBJ2-1, with a tentative D call TRBD2 (7 bases). Trimming cost V 5 bases and J 6 bases, with 14 bases left between them. Germline-derived CDR1 and CDR2 are MNHEY and SMNVEV (reference sequence). This CDR3 is built from 14 residues. CDR3 nucleotides: TGTGCCAGCAGTAGGGGGGGCCTCGGCAATGAGCAGTTCTTC. Translating it yields CASSRGGLGNEQFF.

The rearrangement joins TRBV5-5 to TRBJ1-5; D is undetermined. Germline lookup yields CDR1 SGHKS and CDR2 YYEKEE (reference sequence). V lost 0 bases to trimming and J lost 5 bases, with 9 bases between them. The CDR3 runs to 14 residues. The CDR3 reads CASSLEDGYQPQHF. The CDR3, as DNA: TGTGCCAGCAGCTTGGAGGACGGGTATCAGCCCCAGCATTTT.

The rearrangement links TRBV28 to TRBJ2-5, with a weak D call TRBD2 (6 bases). The CDR3 covers 15 residues. Per germline, CDR1 MDHEN and CDR2 SYDVKM. Trimming took 8 bases from V and 1 from J, leaving 17 bases between them. CDR3 bases: TGTGCCAGCCTCCCACCCAGGCGGGGCCAAGAGACCCAGTACTTC. Its protein is CASLPPRRGQETQYF.